This record looks at one T cell receptor beta chain sequence and its context. V lost 5 bases to trimming and J lost 5 bases; unmatched junction nucleotides: 10. The CDR3 contains 15 residues. Germline CDR1 is SNHLY and CDR2 is FYNNEI. The table came from immunoSEQ multiplex PCR; TCRdb's copy has only in-frame clones and leaves some out. The sample records under 140,000 clones, around 89% being singletons. These data belong to a study of control samples from healthy donors and cancer patients. The clonotype originates from a woman aged 60-75 years with lung cancer. Sequenced sample: PBMCs. V usage is TRBV2 and J usage is TRBJ1-2, with TRBD1 matching over 8 bases. The CDR3 DNA reads as TGTGCCAGCAGTAGAGAAGGACAGGGCGGATATGGCTACACCTTC. Protein: CASSREGQGGYGYTF.